Below, 19 T cell receptor beta chains from the same sample are listed, as sequenced in a study of T cell responses to AZD1222 COVID-19 vaccine. Assay used: immunoSEQ multiplex PCR; TCRdb lists only in-frame clones, some missing. The profile shows 120,000 to 150,000 clones, 82% of them singletons. The input for sequencing was peripheral blood, taken on day 0 of MenACWY control vaccination. The receptors shown here come from an adult in good health.

The CDR3 region has the DNA TGTGCCAGCAGTGAAGCGCAGCTCACTGAAGCTTTCTTT. As protein: CASSEAQLTEAFF. The J gene is TRBJ1-1, the V gene TRBV6-1; no firm D call. Germline lookup yields CDR1 MNHNS and CDR2 SASEGT. Between the trimmed V and J ends, which lost 0 bases and 4 bases, there was a span of 6 bases. The CDR3 is 13 residues long.

The chain is built from TRBV2 and TRBJ2-3; 7 bases fit TRBD2. Germline lookup yields CDR1 SNHLY and CDR2 FYNNEI. Germline trimming cut 4 bases from V and 0 bases from J; bases unmatched to any gene: 7. The CDR3 totals 16 residues. The CDR3 reads CASSGGGLQSTDTQYF. The CDR3 DNA is TGTGCCAGCAGTGGGGGGGGACTCCAAAGCACAGATACGCAGTATTTT.

This clone has a single count. The chain recombines TRBV5-1 with TRBJ1-1; D possibly corresponds to TRBD1 (6 bases). Germline lookup yields CDR1 SGHRS and CDR2 YFSETQ. The CDR3 is 14 amino acids. V was cut by 7 bases and J by 5 bases, with 18 bases left in between. The CDR3 here is CASGGDKEGTEAFF. The CDR3 DNA sequence: TGCGCCAGCGGAGGGGACAAAGAGGGAACTGAAGCTTTCTTT.

The CDR3 sequence is CASSLELRGAEQYF. Written as DNA, the CDR3 is TGTGCCAGCAGCTTAGAGTTGCGGGGGGCCGAGCAGTACTTC. The chain has TRBV7-2 and TRBJ2-7, with TRBD2 matching over 8 bases. CDR3 length: 14 residues. Germline trimming cut 1 base from V and 6 bases from J; bases unmatched to any gene: 5. Germline V CDR1 and CDR2: SGHTA, FQGNSA. Based on the CDR3 plus reference TRBV7-2 and TRBJ2-7, the full variable domain is GAGVSQSPSNKVTEKGKDVELRCDPISGHTALYWYRQSLGQGLEFLIYFQGNSAPDKSGLPSDRFSAERTGGSVSTLTIQRTQQEDSAVYLCASSLELRGAEQYFGPGTRLTVT.

The CDR3 reads CASSQQGNTEAFF. The CDR3 region has the DNA TGTGCCAGCAGCCAACAGGGGAATACTGAAGCTTTCTTT. The chain has TRBV11-2 and TRBJ1-1, with 7 bases aligning to TRBD1. The CDR3 has 13 amino acids. The germline V gene encodes CDR1 SGHAT and CDR2 FQNNGV. Losses at the gene ends were 5 bases for V and 5 bases for J; bases not matched to a gene: 5. The whole variable domain, remainder taken from reference TRBV11-2 and TRBJ1-1, is EAGVAQSPRYKIIEKRQSVAFWCNPISGHATLYWYQQILGQGPKLLIQFQNNGVVDDSQLPKDRFSAERLKGVDSTLKIQPAKLEDSAVYLCASSQQGNTEAFFGQGTRLTVV.

The J gene is TRBJ1-6, the V gene TRBV28, with D unclear. Deletions cut 6 bases from V and 4 bases from J, with 13 bases between. In germline, CDR1 is MDHEN, CDR2 SYDVKM. CDR3 length: 15 residues. CDR3 amino acids: CASRAGGSYNSPLHF. The CDR3 region has the DNA TGTGCCAGCAGGGCCGGCGGGTCGTATAATTCACCCCTCCACTTT. Filled out from reference TRBV28 and TRBJ1-6, the complete variable domain reads DVKVTQSSRYLVKRTGEKVFLECVQDMDHENMFWYRQDPGLGLRLIYFSYDVKMKEKGDIPEGYSVSREKKERFSLILESASTNQTSMYLCASRAGGSYNSPLHFGNGTRLTVT.

The chain carries TRBV6-1 and TRBJ2-5; D might be TRBD2 (6 bases). Germline CDR1 reads MNHNS; CDR2 reads SASEGT. V lost 3 bases to trimming and J lost 4 bases, with 15 bases between them. The CDR3 sequence is 15 residues long. CDR3 protein: CASSDYGREVETQYF. The CDR3 DNA reads TGTGCCAGCAGTGATTATGGCAGGGAGGTAGAGACCCAGTACTTC.

The V and J genes are TRBV7-9 and TRBJ2-7; unclear D gene. The CDR3 is 13 residues long. Germline V gene sequence: CDR1 SEHNR, CDR2 FQNEAQ (reference sequence). V was clipped by 5 bases and J by 4 bases, with 12 bases between them. CDR3 coding DNA: TGTGCCAGCAGCACCCATTTAATTTACGAGCAGTACGTC. Encoded protein: CASSTHLIYEQYV.

The chain carries TRBV7-3 and TRBJ2-2, with 8 bases that match TRBD2. The V gene end was trimmed by 2 bases and the J gene end by 5 bases; junction bases not matched to a gene: 4. CDR1 is SGHTA, CDR2 FQGTGA, per germline. The CDR3 length is 15 residues. The CDR3 DNA is TGTGCCAGCAGCTTAGGACTAGCTGGGACCGGGGAGCTGTTTTTT. The encoded protein is CASSLGLAGTGELFF.

V is TRBV5-1 and J is TRBJ2-7, with D unresolved. Deletions cut 1 base from V and 6 bases from J, with 14 bases between. CDR1 and CDR2 (germline): SGHRS, YFSETQ. CDR3 size: 14 residues. The CDR3 region has the DNA TGCGCCAGCAGCTTGTCCGGGCTTGCCGGCGAGCAGTACTTC. Translating it yields CASSLSGLAGEQYF.

This clone was seen just once. This chain uses TRBV29-1 with TRBJ1-5; D gene ambiguous. Trimming left V 1 base short and J 3 bases short, with 7 bases between. CDR3 length: 13 residues. The V gene's germline CDR1 is SQVTM and CDR2 ANQGSEA. CDR3 nucleotide sequence: TGCAGCGTTGAAGTGTCCCTCAATCAGCCCCAGCATTTT. It translates to CSVEVSLNQPQHF. Looking up the rest from reference TRBV29-1 and TRBJ1-5 gives the full variable domain: SAVISQKPSRDICQRGTSLTIQCQVDSQVTMMFWYRQQPGQSLTLIATANQGSEATYESGFVIDKFPISRPNLTFSTLTVSNMSPEDSSIYLCSVEVSLNQPQHFGDGTRLSIL.

V usage is TRBV5-8 and J usage is TRBJ1-6, with D perhaps TRBD1 (6 bases). The germline CDR1 and CDR2 sequences are SGHTS and YDEGEE. The CDR3 spans 14 residues. Trimming stripped 2 bases from V and 10 bases from J, with 13 bases between. The CDR3 sequence is CASSLEQGGSPLHF. The CDR3 DNA follows: TGTGCCAGCAGCTTAGAACAGGGCGGCTCACCCCTCCACTTT.

The V gene is TRBV5-1, the J gene TRBJ1-1; 8 positions agree with TRBD1. J lost 4 bases, V lost 4 bases, and 6 bases had no gene match. This CDR3 is built from 14 residues. Germline V lookup: CDR1 SGHRS, CDR2 YFSETQ. The CDR3 here is CASSRQGLSTEAFF. The CDR3 DNA reads as TGCGCCAGCAGCCGACAGGGGTTGAGCACTGAAGCTTTCTTT. The full variable domain, rest sourced from reference TRBV5-1 and TRBJ1-1, is KAGVTQTPRYLIKTRGQQVTLSCSPISGHRSVSWYQQTPGQGLQFLFEYFSETQRNKGNFPGRFSGRQFSNSRSEMNVSTLELGDSALYLCASSRQGLSTEAFFGQGTRLTVV.

The chain has TRBV6-5 and TRBJ1-4; D gene ambiguous. CDR3 length: 14 residues. The germline V gene has CDR1 MNHEY and CDR2 SVGAGI. Trimming pared 7 bases from V and 3 bases from J, leaving 12 bases between. The CDR3 region has the DNA TGTGCCAGCACGTCAGCAGAGGCTAATGAAAAACTGTTTTTT. Its translation is CASTSAEANEKLFF.

This clone showed up just a few times. Other DNA sequences from this sample encode an identical CDR3 as well. The V and J genes are TRBV2 and TRBJ2-7; TRBD1 agrees at 8 bases. The CDR3 is made up of 13 amino acids. Germline CDR1 reads SNHLY; CDR2 reads FYNNEI. The J segment lost 5 bases and the V segment lost 6 bases, leaving 6 bases of the junction unmatched. CDR3 region: CASSGQGGDEQYF. CDR3 nucleotide sequence: TGTGCCAGCAGCGGACAGGGCGGCGACGAGCAGTACTTC.

The gene calls are TRBV6-5 and TRBJ1-4; a possible D gene is TRBD1 (5 bases). CDR1 is MNHEY, CDR2 SVGAGI, per germline. The CDR3 runs to 16 residues. V lost 2 bases and J 2 bases, leaving 12 bases between the germline ends. CDR3: CASSYGGGRTNEKLFF. CDR3 in DNA: TGTGCCAGCAGTTACGGGGGGGGGAGGACTAATGAAAAACTGTTTTTT.

This chain connects TRBV19 to TRBJ2-1; D gene ambiguous. Trimming left V 1 base short and J 10 bases short, with 11 bases between. CDR3 length equals 13 residues. Germline CDR1 is LNHDA and CDR2 is SQIVND (reference sequence). The CDR3 DNA reads TGTGCCAGTAGTATAGTCCCCCGGACGGAGCAGTTCTTC. This codes for CASSIVPRTEQFF.

Only one count was recorded for this clone. This chain connects TRBV7-2 to TRBJ2-1; 8 bases line up with TRBD2. The germline V gene encodes CDR1 SGHTA and CDR2 FQGNSA. The trim removed 1 base at V and 6 bases at J, leaving 5 bases unmatched. The CDR3 contains 15 residues. The CDR3 bases are TGTGCCAGCAGCTTAGGCAGCGGGGGCGGCAATGAGCAGTTCTTC. Protein: CASSLGSGGGNEQFF.

The chain couples TRBV15 to TRBJ1-5; D might be TRBD1 (5 bases). There are 17 residues in the CDR3. Germline CDR1 reads LNHNV; CDR2 reads YYDKDF (reference sequence). V was pared by 0 bases and J by 0 bases, with 12 bases between. The CDR3: CATSRDSHRISNQPQHF. The CDR3 DNA reads TGTGCCACCAGCAGAGATTCCCACAGGATTAGCAATCAGCCCCAGCATTTT.